This T cell receptor beta chain was recorded in a study of T cells in Graves' hyperthyroidism and ophthalmopathy. Findings of the study overall: Most clonotypes that expanded in the thyroid above 0.001 also showed up in blood.

This clonotype was observed at least ten times. The antigen is unknown. The CDR3 is 13 amino acids. Germline loops: CDR1 GTSNPN, CDR2 SVGIG (reference sequence). Deletions cut 3 bases from V and 6 bases from J, with 14 bases between. Patients counted as stable if ophthalmopathy did not develop within 18 months. The diagnoses drew upon clinical symptoms, serum thyroxine and TRAb, thyroid ultrasound and orbital computed tomography. Using RNA transcripts as the source, TCR beta CDR3 regions were amplified. Primed by the HTBI set, a first-round RT-PCR was run on the TCR CDR3. MiXCR, applied by TCRdb to the multiplex PCR reads, yields one record per CDR3 protein. The data hold around 300,000 distinct CDR3 sequences, with approximately 13% observed a single time.

V and J are TRBV30 and TRBJ1-1; perhaps TRBD1 as D (6 bases). This TCR came from a woman aged 40-49 years with Graves' hyperthyroidism. The material sequenced was blood. CDR3 region: CAWSAGGGAEAFF. The CDR3 DNA reads as TGTGCCTGGAGCGCCGGGGGGGGCGCTGAAGCTTTCTTT.